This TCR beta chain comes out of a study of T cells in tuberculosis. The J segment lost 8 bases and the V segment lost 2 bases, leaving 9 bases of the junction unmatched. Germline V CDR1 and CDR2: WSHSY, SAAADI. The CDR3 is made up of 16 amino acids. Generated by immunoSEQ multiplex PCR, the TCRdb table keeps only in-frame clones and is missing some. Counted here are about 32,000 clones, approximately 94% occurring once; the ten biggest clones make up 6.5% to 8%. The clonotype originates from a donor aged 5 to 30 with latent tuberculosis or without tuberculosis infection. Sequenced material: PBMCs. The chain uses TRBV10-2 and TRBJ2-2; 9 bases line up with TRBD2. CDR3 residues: CASSERGTSLRGELFF. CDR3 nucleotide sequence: TGCGCCAGCAGTGAGAGGGGGACTAGCCTCCGTGGGGAGCTGTTTTTT.